The 32 T cell receptor beta chains listed next were all sequenced from one sample in a study. Cells sorted as Tregs were CD4+, CD25+ and CD127-/low. TCRdb fed the 5' RACE reads into MiXCR, producing one record per CDR3 protein. In the table there are 9,500 to 14,000 distinct CDR3 sequences, approximately 26% of which are singletons. The source material was Tregs sorted from a lymph node. All receptors derive from a female donor with breast cancer.

In regard to this clonotype: A much larger clone differs by one base, so this may be a read error. The chain is built from TRBV20-1 and TRBJ1-5, with 7 bases matching TRBD1. In germline, CDR1 is DFQATT, CDR2 SNEGSKA (reference sequence). The CDR3 runs to 15 residues. This chain's CDR3 is CSTRGRDSFNQPQHF. CDR3 DNA: TGCAGTACTAGAGGCCGGGACAGCTTCAATCAGCCCCAGCATTTT.

In regard to this clonotype: A read error may explain this, as a much larger clone is one base away. This chain uses TRBV6-5 with TRBJ1-2; 8 nucleotides align to TRBD1. Germline CDR1 and CDR2: MNHEY and SVGAGI. Losses at the gene ends were 0 bases for V and 1 base for J; bases not matched to a gene: 10. The CDR3 is 18 residues long. CDR3 coding DNA: TGTGCCAGCAGTTACTCGAGACCAGGGGGCGGTGATAACTATGGCTACACCTTC. This sequence encodes CASSYSRPGGGDNYGYTF.

By share of the sample, this clonotype is medium-sized. The chain is built from TRBV19 and TRBJ1-2; no firm D call. This CDR3 spans 12 amino acids. CDR1 and CDR2 (germline): LNHDA, SQIVND (reference sequence). V lost 4 bases to trimming and J lost 3 bases, with 6 bases between them. This CDR3 is CASSTSDYGYTF. CDR3 in DNA: TGTGCCAGTAGTACCTCAGACTATGGCTACACCTTC.

This clonotype was seen repeatedly, ten times or more. The chain uses TRBV6-5 and TRBJ2-7, with a weak D call TRBD2 (6 bases). There are 12 residues in the CDR3. V shed 10 bases and J shed 3 bases, with 13 bases lying between them. Per the germline V gene, CDR1 is MNHEY and CDR2 is SVGAGI. This chain's CDR3 is CATRDFHYEQYF. The CDR3 bases are TGTGCCACAAGGGACTTCCACTACGAGCAGTACTTC.

The chain joins TRBV12-3 or TRBV12-4 to TRBJ2-7; D ambiguous. The V end lost 1 base, the J end lost 6 bases, and 16 bases lay between the germline ends. The CDR3 covers 15 residues. The CDR3 here is CASSLGTVFDREQYF. For the CDR3, the DNA is TGTGCCAGCAGTTTAGGAACAGTTTTCGATCGCGAGCAGTACTTC.

Turning to this clonotype: Since a much larger clone is just one base distant, this may be a read error. The V and J genes are TRBV12-3 or TRBV12-4 and TRBJ1-5; D call uncertain. The CDR3 contains 13 residues. Trimming took off 1 base at V and 4 bases at J, with 5 bases between the two ends. In DNA, the CDR3 is TGTGCCAGCAGTTTAGAATCAAATCAGCCCCAGCATTTT. Its protein is CASSLESNQPQHF.

This clonotype was seen at least ten times. This rearrangement joins TRBV5-1 to TRBJ2-1, with 8 bases identical to TRBD1. The CDR3 sequence is 16 residues long. Trimming at V came to 0 bases and at J to 0 bases, leaving 2 bases not matched to a gene. CDR1 is SGHRS, CDR2 YFSETQ, per germline. This chain's CDR3 is CASSLVQGGSYNEQFF. The CDR3 region has the DNA TGCGCCAGCAGCTTGGTACAGGGGGGCTCCTACAATGAGCAGTTCTTC.

The chain links TRBV5-1 to TRBJ2-3; 8 bases are shared with TRBD2. The CDR3 runs to 16 residues. With V trimmed by 2 bases and J by 0 bases, 5 bases remained unmatched. CDR1 is SGHRS and CDR2 is YFSETQ in the germline V gene. The chain's CDR3 is CASSFGSGMSTDTQYF. The CDR3 DNA reads TGCGCCAGCAGCTTTGGTAGCGGGATGAGCACAGATACGCAGTATTTT. Full variable domain (rest looked up from reference TRBV5-1 and TRBJ2-3): KAGVTQTPRYLIKTRGQQVTLSCSPISGHRSVSWYQQTPGQGLQFLFEYFSETQRNKGNFPGRFSGRQFSNSRSEMNVSTLELGDSALYLCASSFGSGMSTDTQYFGPGTRLTVL.

There are many counts of this clonotype. V and J are TRBV7-8 and TRBJ1-1; D not certain. The CDR3 runs to 15 residues. The germline CDR1 and CDR2 sequences are SGHVS and FQNEAQ. V lost 2 bases, J lost 0 bases, and 10 bases lay in between. CDR3 nucleotide sequence: TGTGCCAGCAGCTTAACTGCGGCGGTGAACACTGAAGCTTTCTTT. Translated, it gives CASSLTAAVNTEAFF.

Remarks on this clonotype: This may come from a read error, since a much larger clone is one base off. The V call is TRBV12-3 or TRBV12-4, the J call TRBJ1-1, with D perhaps matching TRBD1 (5 bases). The CDR3 sequence is 15 residues long. The chain's CDR3 is CASAASGTLNTGAFF. The CDR3, as DNA: TGTGCCAGCGCCGCATCCGGGACTCTGAACACTGGAGCTTTCTTT.

CDR3 nucleotide sequence: TGTGCCAGCAGCACGGGAGGGAGCACCTACAATGAGCAGTTCTTC. Translation gives CASSTGGSTYNEQFF. V usage is TRBV9 and J usage is TRBJ2-1, with TRBD2 matching 8 bases. The CDR3 length is 15 residues. Germline CDR1 reads SGDLS; CDR2 reads YYNGEE. J was trimmed by 2 bases and V by 4 bases; bases with no gene match: 5. The full variable domain, its missing parts supplied by reference TRBV9 and TRBJ2-1, is DSGVTQTPKHLITATGQRVTLRCSPRSGDLSVYWYQQSLDQGLQFLIQYYNGEERAKGNILERFSAQQFPDLHSELNLSSLELGDSALYFCASSTGGSTYNEQFFGPGTRLTVL.

This clonotype was counted ten times or more. The genes are TRBV9 and TRBJ1-1, with 7 bases that match TRBD1. The CDR3 is made up of 13 amino acids. V shed 3 bases and J 6 bases; nucleotides not matched to a gene: 5. The germline gives CDR1 SGDLS, CDR2 YYNGEE. CDR3 sequence: CASSAAGTAEAFF. The CDR3 DNA is TGTGCCAGCAGCGCCGCCGGGACAGCTGAAGCTTTCTTT.

The chain uses TRBV6-5 and TRBJ2-1; D might be TRBD2 (6 bases). This CDR3 is built from 15 residues. In germline, CDR1 is MNHEY, CDR2 SVGAGI. V lost 2 bases, J lost 7 bases, and 15 bases lay in between. As DNA, the CDR3 is TGTGCCAGCAGTTACGGTCGGGGGAGCAGGAATGAGCAGTTCTTC. Residues: CASSYGRGSRNEQFF.

The chain couples TRBV20-1 to TRBJ1-1; D is possibly TRBD1 (6 bases). CDR1 is DFQATT and CDR2 is SNEGSKA in the germline V gene (reference sequence). The CDR3 runs 13 residues. With 4 bases removed from V and 1 base from J, the gap between germline ends came to 10 bases. The CDR3 reads CSATLTGNTEAFF. Written as DNA, the CDR3 is TGCAGTGCTACGTTGACAGGGAACACTGAAGCTTTCTTT.

Comment on this clonotype: This could be a read error, since a much larger clone is one nucleotide away. No conserved phenylalanine or tryptophan is present at the end of the CDR3, so a read error is the likely explanation. The rearrangement links TRBV28 to TRBJ1-5; 10 bases agree with TRBD1. The CDR3 is 15 amino acids. With 5 bases clipped from V and 5 bases from J, the junction kept 6 bases outside the gene matches. Germline values: CDR1 MDHEN, CDR2 SYDVKM. The CDR3 bases are TGTGCCAGCAGTCCCCTCGGACAGGGGGATCAGCCCCAGCATCTT. It translates to CASSPLGQGDQPQHL.

This clonotype was observed at least ten times. This chain joins TRBV25-1 and TRBJ2-3, with D uncertain. The V gene's germline CDR1 is MGHDK and CDR2 SYGVNS. The CDR3 is 14 residues long. V was cut by 3 bases and J by 2 bases, with 9 bases left in between. The CDR3 is CASSEWQFTDTQYF. CDR3 nucleotides: TGTGCCAGCAGTGAGTGGCAGTTCACAGATACGCAGTATTTT.

This clonotype was counted between two and nine times. A read error may account for a junction end that differs from germline. The chain couples TRBV9 to TRBJ2-1, with 7 positions matching TRBD2. The CDR3 is 15 amino acids. Germline V lookup: CDR1 SGDLS, CDR2 YYNGEE. For the CDR3, the DNA is TGTGCCAGCAGCGAAGGCGGGGGTAACTACGATGAGCAGTTCTTC. It yields the protein CASSEGGGNYDEQFF.

About this clonotype: A much larger clone lies one base from this, so it may be a read error. The CDR3 sequence: CASSHGLALTYGSGNEQLF. For the CDR3, the DNA is TGTGCCAGCAGCCACGGACTAGCGCTAACTTATGGGTCCGGGAATGAGCAGCTCTTC. The chain combines TRBV7-9 with TRBJ2-1, with 9 bases fitting TRBD2. The CDR3 is 19 residues long. CDR1 SEHNR and CDR2 FQNEAQ come from the germline V gene (reference sequence).

A note on this clonotype: A much larger clone is a single base away; this may be a read error. This rearrangement joins TRBV6-6 to TRBJ1-1; perhaps TRBD1 as D (6 bases). CDR1 MNHNY and CDR2 SVGAGI come from the germline V gene (reference sequence). The CDR3 loop spans 12 amino acids. This CDR3 is CASGYGGREAFF. CDR3 DNA sequence: TGTGCCAGCGGTTACGGGGGGCGGGAAGCTTTCTTT.

This clonotype was observed at least ten times. The gene calls are TRBV10-1 and TRBJ2-1, with TRBD2 identical over 11 bases. With 6 bases clipped from V and 6 bases from J, the junction kept 1 base outside the gene matches. The CDR3 has 13 residues. From germline, CDR1 is WNHNN and CDR2 SYGVQD (reference sequence). The CDR3 reads CASSGTSGNEQFF. The CDR3 DNA reads as TGCGCCAGCAGCGGGACTAGCGGCAATGAGCAGTTCTTC.

Regarding this clonotype: Since a much larger clone is just one base distant, this may be a read error. The chain carries TRBV5-4 and TRBJ1-4, with 9 positions matching TRBD1. J was trimmed by 6 bases and V by 4 bases; bases with no gene match: 7. The CDR3 has 15 residues. Germline assignment: CDR1 SGHNT and CDR2 YYREEE (reference sequence). This chain's CDR3 is CASSDAGQGHEKLFF. CDR3 nucleotides: TGTGCCAGCAGCGACGCGGGACAGGGTCATGAAAAACTGTTTTTT.

This clonotype has a count of ten or more. V and J are TRBV20-1 and TRBJ1-5, with D possibly TRBD1 on 6 matching bases. The germline CDR1 and CDR2 sequences are DFQATT and SNEGSKA (reference sequence). The CDR3 consists of 13 residues. V was shortened by 0 bases and J by 5 bases, with 8 bases between the two germline ends. CDR3 in amino acids: CSARDRGYQPQHF. CDR3 coding DNA: TGCAGTGCTAGAGACAGGGGATATCAGCCCCAGCATTTT.

This clonotype is medium-sized by share. The chain links TRBV20-1 to TRBJ2-7; D is possibly TRBD1 (6 bases). The germline gives CDR1 DFQATT, CDR2 SNEGSKA (reference sequence). CDR3 length equals 13 residues. Trimming stripped 5 bases from V and 2 bases from J, with 13 bases between. CDR3 nucleotide sequence: TGCAGTGCTGAGGACAGATATACCTACGAGCAGTACTTC. It is translated as CSAEDRYTYEQYF.

Worth noting for this clonotype: A much bigger clone sits one base away, suggesting this may be a read error. Because it lacks the conserved phenylalanine or tryptophan at the end, this CDR3 is likely a read error. V is TRBV20-1 and J is TRBJ2-3, with D unresolved. The CDR3 extends over 12 amino acids. Trimming left V 6 bases short and J 6 bases short, with 13 bases between. Germline loops: CDR1 DFQATT, CDR2 SNEGSKA (reference sequence). CDR3 protein: CSASLNGDTQYL. The CDR3 DNA reads as TGCAGTGCCTCCCTAAATGGGGATACGCAGTATCTT.

This clonotype is labeled medium-sized. This rearrangement joins TRBV20-1 to TRBJ2-7, with 9 bases fitting TRBD2. The V gene end was trimmed by 3 bases and the J gene end by 6 bases; junction bases not matched to a gene: 6. Germline lookup yields CDR1 DFQATT and CDR2 SNEGSKA (reference sequence). This CDR3 region has 13 residues. In DNA form, the CDR3 reads TGCAGTGCTAGGGCGGGAGGGCCCCTCGAGCAGTACTTC. Amino acids: CSARAGGPLEQYF.

This clonotype was seen repeatedly, ten times or more. The V call is TRBV20-1, the J call TRBJ1-4; D unclear. The germline V gene encodes CDR1 DFQATT and CDR2 SNEGSKA (reference sequence). Trimming left V 0 bases short and J 2 bases short, with 16 bases between. The length of the CDR3 is 17 residues. The CDR3 coding sequence is TGCAGTGCTAGAGATCGTGGGCGGCGGCTGACTAATGAAAAACTGTTTTTT. This translates into CSARDRGRRLTNEKLFF.

This clonotype was counted only a few times. The V and J genes are TRBV19 and TRBJ2-7; 10 bases match TRBD2. Trimming removed 3 bases from V and 2 bases from J; junction bases left unmatched: 4. This CDR3 has 15 amino acids. Germline V gene lookup returns CDR1 LNHDA and CDR2 SQIVND (reference sequence). The CDR3 region has the DNA TGTGCCAGTAGTATTATACTAGCGGGACCCTACGAGCAGTACTTC. Protein product: CASSIILAGPYEQYF.

In its sample, this clonotype ranks as medium-sized (0.01 to 0.1%). The V gene is TRBV6-1, the J gene TRBJ2-1; 8 bases align to TRBD1. The CDR3 loop spans 14 amino acids. Losses at the gene ends were 1 base for V and 6 bases for J; bases not matched to a gene: 2. Germline lookup yields CDR1 MNHNS and CDR2 SASEGT. CDR3 nucleotide sequence: TGTGCCAGCAGTGAAGGGCAGGGGGCCAATGAGCAGTTCTTC. The encoded protein is CASSEGQGANEQFF.

A word on this clonotype: A much larger clonotype is one base distant, so this may be a read error. V and J are TRBV5-1 and TRBJ1-4, with D possibly being TRBD1 (6 bases). The CDR3 spans 16 residues. From germline, CDR1 is SGHRS and CDR2 YFSETQ. The chain's CDR3 is CASSSQGTSTNDKLFF. The DNA for the CDR3 is TGCGCCAGCAGCTCCCAGGGGACCTCTACTAATGACAAACTGTTTTTT.

This clonotype was detected many times. This chain connects TRBV7-2 to TRBJ2-1, with 7 bases fitting TRBD2. Germline CDR1 is SGHTA and CDR2 is FQGNSA. This CDR3 has 16 amino acids. V was clipped by 4 bases and J by 6 bases; unmatched bases: 12. The CDR3 spells CASSSTISGLLNEQFF. As DNA, the CDR3 is TGTGCCAGCAGCTCAACCATCTCGGGACTACTCAATGAGCAGTTCTTC.

This clonotype was seen many times. The chain has TRBV2 and TRBJ1-5; 8 bases are shared with TRBD1. CDR1 is SNHLY and CDR2 is FYNNEI in the germline V gene. This CDR3 has 14 amino acids. The trim removed 8 bases at V and 7 bases at J, leaving 10 bases unmatched. DNA of the CDR3: TGTGCCAGCGACTCGGACAGGGCGAGGCAGCCCCAGCATTTT. It encodes CASDSDRARQPQHF.

This clonotype is medium-sized by share. The rearrangement joins TRBV5-1 to TRBJ2-7; D is possibly TRBD1 (6 bases). Trimming stripped 4 bases from V and 0 bases from J, with 11 bases between. Germline CDR1 is SGHRS and CDR2 is YFSETQ. The CDR3 is 14 amino acids. The CDR3 here is CASSQRQASYEQYF. CDR3 nucleotides: TGCGCCAGCAGCCAGCGACAGGCCTCCTACGAGCAGTACTTC.